These T cell receptor beta chains were read from a single sample in a study of PD-1 blockade in classical Hodgkin lymphoma. Data came from immunoSEQ multiplex PCR; TCRdb stores just in-frame clones and leaves some out. Of over 85,000 clones in the sample, 81% are singletons; the top ten hold roughly 15%. The material was peripheral blood mononuclear cells (PBMCs), obtained before the second cycle of nivolumab. The source is a human donor with classical Hodgkin lymphoma. Each CDR3 is given with its conserved first and last residue. Fields, in order: J gene, V gene, CDR3 protein.

TRBJ2-1 | TRBV19 | CASSMSSGGYNEQFF
TRBJ2-3 | TRBV7-9 | CASSLERPRGADTQYF
TRBJ1-5 | TRBV5-1 | CASSSGQGGQPQHF
TRBJ1-4 | TRBV10-3 | CAISGHSLKGRSTNEKLFF
TRBJ2-3 | TRBV2 | CASSLAGTDTQYF
TRBJ2-1 | TRBV7-9 | CASSLPGRGNEQFF
TRBJ2-7 | TRBV4-1 | CASSQVLPSRLGQDPYEQYF
TRBJ1-4 | TRBV28 | CASSETGGREKLFF
TRBJ2-3 | TRBV14 | CASSLTGGPTDTQYF
TRBJ2-2 | TRBV2 | CASKAPSTGELFF
TRBJ1-2 | TRBV18 | CASSPSGLEGAANYGYTF
TRBJ2-1 | TRBV7-2 | CASSLRTIPRGEQFF
TRBJ2-7 | TRBV10-3 | CAISGGHEQYF
TRBJ2-5 | TRBV5-1 | CASSRGLAGVEETQYF
TRBJ2-2 | TRBV30 | CAWSVLWTGELFF
TRBJ2-7 | TRBV5-1 | CASSLRQGASYEQYF
TRBJ1-5 | TRBV10-3 | CAISEQVANNQPQHF
TRBJ2-3 | TRBV7-9 | CASSFLTGSDTQYF
TRBJ2-2 | TRBV10-3 | CATHRAGGAGELFF
TRBJ2-5 | TRBV7-6 | CASSLGGVRWETQYF
TRBJ1-2 | TRBV11-2 | CASSLLSSANYGYTF
TRBJ1-5 | TRBV30 | CAWTLGGDQPQHF
TRBJ2-1 | TRBV7-8 | CASRGTSGGFGEQFF
TRBJ2-7 | TRBV9 | CASSPNRAPFTYEQYF
TRBJ2-1 | TRBV28 | CASSFPSGMGEQFF
TRBJ2-5 | TRBV6-5 | CASSYQAVTFQETQYF
TRBJ2-2 | TRBV4-2 | CASSFHTLGGRTTGELFF
TRBJ2-2 | TRBV7-3 | CASSLIGAPTGELFF
TRBJ2-7 | TRBV4-2 | CASSPLGETYEQYF
TRBJ1-2 | TRBV7-3 | CASSLTHGPRGYGYTF
TRBJ2-5 | TRBV5-1 | CASSLVGETQYF
TRBJ2-7 | TRBV27 | CASGAVRPMGEQYF
TRBJ2-2 | TRBV6-1 | CASRQGAIGELFF
TRBJ2-3 | TRBV18 | CASSPSTWSDTQYF
TRBJ1-4 | TRBV6-6 | CASTEGTKLFF
TRBJ2-5 | TRBV18 | CASLRGEQETQYF
TRBJ1-3 | TRBV10-3 | CAISWGHQSSGNTIYF
TRBJ2-1 | TRBV11-1 | CASSSPPGSGDEQFF
TRBJ2-4 | TRBV20-1 | CSARVGPIQYF
TRBJ1-5 | TRBV15 | CATSTADRAQPQHF
TRBJ2-1 | TRBV7-2 | CASSGRQGRSYNEQFF
TRBJ1-4 | TRBV4-1 | CASSQAYEKLFF
TRBJ2-1 | TRBV27 | CASSRPGLATNEQFF
TRBJ1-5 | TRBV7-2 | CASSLDGVGQPQHF
TRBJ1-2 | TRBV28 | CASRNRGLGYTF
TRBJ2-2 | TRBV6-4 | CASSSGNTGELFF
TRBJ2-1 | TRBV6-5 | CASSTKDEQFF
TRBJ2-7 | TRBV6-5 | CASSRGGFYEQYF
TRBJ1-5 | TRBV7-8 | CASSLGDRTYSNQPQHF
TRBJ2-2 | TRBV5-8 | CASSRRDLGTGELFF
TRBJ2-7 | TRBV5-5 | CASSSVLAGHPYEQYF